This TCR beta chain emerged from a study of T-cell memory formation after mild COVID-19. On the study more broadly: Largely, the TCR clusters proved donor specific.

This clonotype was counted only a few times. The antigen remains unidentified. Study results and limitations: Clones contracting across day 15 to 85 had a balanced CD4/CD8 profile; later expanding clones leaned CD4+. CD4+ contracting clones lay mainly in CM and EM, CD8+ ones in EMRA.

This CDR3 has 17 amino acids. V was clipped by 4 bases and J by 5 bases; unmatched bases: 11. CDR1 is MGHRA and CDR2 is YSYEKL in the germline V gene. TCR alpha and TCR beta cDNA libraries carrying sample barcodes and UMIs came from 5'RACE with constant-segment primers. MiXCR was run by TCRdb on the 5' RACE reads, yielding one entry per CDR3 protein. This table has about 390,000 distinct CDR3 sequences, roughly 21% appearing once. This TCR was sampled from an adult woman who had mild COVID-19 (a few samples of this study predate the infection). Cell type and time point are not known. What was sequenced was PBMCs or a T cell subset sorted from them (not recorded which). The chain employs TRBV4-1 and TRBJ2-4, with TRBD2 matching 10 bases. The CDR3 nucleotides read TGCGCCAGCAGCCGAGGTCTGAGCGGGGGGGCCCAAAACATTCAGTACTTC. It yields the protein CASSRGLSGGAQNIQYF.